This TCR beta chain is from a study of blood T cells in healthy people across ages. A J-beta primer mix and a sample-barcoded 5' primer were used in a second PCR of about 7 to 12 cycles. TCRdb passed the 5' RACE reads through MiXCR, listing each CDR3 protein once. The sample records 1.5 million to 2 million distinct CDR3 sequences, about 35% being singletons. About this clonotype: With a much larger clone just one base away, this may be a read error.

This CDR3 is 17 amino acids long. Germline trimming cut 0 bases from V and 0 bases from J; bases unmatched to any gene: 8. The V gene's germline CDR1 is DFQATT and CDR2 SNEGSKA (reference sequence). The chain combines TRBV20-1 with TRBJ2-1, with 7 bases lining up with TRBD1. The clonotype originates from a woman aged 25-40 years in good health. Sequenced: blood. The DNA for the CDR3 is TGCAGTGCTAGAGATCACGGGCAGGGGGTCTCCTACAATGAGCAGTTCTTC. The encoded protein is CSARDHGQGVSYNEQFF.